The sequence of this TCR beta chain was determined in a study of identifying expanded T cells in peripheral blood. TCRdb's copy holds only in-frame clones and misses some; the assay was immunoSEQ multiplex PCR. The sample holds 100,000 or so clones; 87% are singletons and the top ten take roughly a sixth. As for this clone: Its antigen remains unknown.

Collection occurred without any documented infections or immune events in donors. Study outcomes and limitations: Roughly 2-week clone count variance significantly increased as total template count grew. Over two and four weeks, about 16 and 19 clones changed, versus around 1.1 between replicates.

The sequence was obtained from a person aged 18-70 years in good health. The sequencing sample was made of blood.

In DNA, the CDR3 is TGTGCCAGCAGCTGGGACCGCACTGAAGCTTTCTTT. It codes for CASSWDRTEAFF. The gene calls are TRBV7-2 and TRBJ1-1, with D perhaps TRBD1 (5 bases). V was shortened by 4 bases and J by 4 bases, with 7 bases between the two germline ends. Germline-derived CDR1 and CDR2 are SGHTA and FQGNSA. The CDR3 is 12 amino acids. Full variable domain (rest looked up from reference TRBV7-2 and TRBJ1-1): GAGVSQSPSNKVTEKGKDVELRCDPISGHTALYWYRQSLGQGLEFLIYFQGNSAPDKSGLPSDRFSAERTGGSVSTLTIQRTQQEDSAVYLCASSWDRTEAFFGQGTRLTVV.